The rows below give T cell receptor beta chains drawn from one sample of a study of beta chain features in type 1 diabetes. Data came from immunoSEQ multiplex PCR; TCRdb stores just in-frame clones and leaves some out. The sample holds hundreds of thousands of clones, around 15% seen once. What was sequenced was naive CD4+ T cells from blood. These TCRs come from a young man in good health. Both conserved end residues are part of each CDR3. A D gene is named only where the DNA matches it firmly. Rows may omit the clone size; those that give it use once, few, many or a size class.

>few|TRBD1|TRBV10-3|TRBJ2-7|16
CAISERSGQGDYEQYF
TGTGCCATCAGTGAGAGGTCGGGACAGGGGGACTACGAGCAGTACTTC
>few|-|TRBV6-5|TRBJ1-6|15
CASSYGRRGTSPLHF
TGTGCCAGCAGTTACGGGCGTCGAGGGACGTCACCCCTCCACTTT
>-|TRBD2|TRBV27|TRBJ2-5|19
CASSPSSSGRAPGLETQYF
TGTGCCAGCAGCCCCTCCTCTAGCGGGAGGGCCCCCGGGTTGGAGACCCAGTACTTC
>few|-|TRBV2|TRBJ1-3|13
CASRVLLGNTIYF
TGTGCCAGCAGGGTACTTCTCGGAAACACCATATATTTT
>once|TRBD2|TRBV7-8|TRBJ2-1|16
CASSLRGLAGTNEQFF
TGTGCCAGCAGTTTACGGGGACTAGCGGGGACCAATGAGCAGTTCTTC
>few|TRBD1|TRBV6-6|TRBJ2-1|16
CASRAGTGTPYNEQFF
TGTGCCAGCAGGGCCGGGACAGGGACTCCCTACAATGAGCAGTTCTTC
>-|TRBD1|TRBV6-5|TRBJ1-2|15
CASRDRGRFPEGYTF
TGTGCCAGCAGAGACAGGGGGCGCTTCCCTGAGGGCTACACCTTC
>-|-|TRBV7-2|TRBJ2-7|13
CASSLLHAYEQYF
TGTGCCAGCAGCTTACTGCATGCCTACGAGCAGTACTTC
>-|-|TRBV7-3|TRBJ2-7|16
CASSLGRRMFTDEQYF
TGTGCCAGCAGCTTGGGTAGGAGGATGTTTACGGACGAGCAGTACTTC
>-|-|TRBV6-5|TRBJ2-1|14
CASSTTTQENEQFF
TGTGCCAGCAGTACCACTACTCAGGAGAATGAGCAGTTCTTC
>few|TRBD1|TRBV7-9|TRBJ1-5|16
CASSLGGGNGNQPQHF
TGTGCCAGCAGCTTAGGAGGGGGCAACGGCAATCAGCCCCAGCATTTT
>few|-|TRBV29-1|TRBJ2-3|14
CSVERAAVGDTQYF
TGCAGCGTTGAAAGAGCGGCGGTAGGGGATACGCAGTATTTT
>few|-|TRBV7-2|TRBJ2-3|14
CASSLSFIWDTQYF
TGTGCCAGCAGCTTATCTTTTATTTGGGATACGCAGTATTTT
>-|-|TRBV10-3|TRBJ1-2|14
CASISELPNYGYTF
TGTGCCAGCATCAGCGAACTGCCGAACTATGGCTACACCTTC
>-|TRBD1|TRBV18|TRBJ1-4|15
CASSPQSGGYEKLFF
TGTGCCAGCTCACCACAGTCAGGGGGCTACGAAAAACTGTTTTTT
>-|TRBD2|TRBV6-6|TRBJ2-7|12
CASTQREGEQYF
TGTGCCAGCACCCAGCGGGAGGGCGAGCAGTACTTC
>few|TRBD1|TRBV4-3|TRBJ2-2|16
CASSQEQGINTGELFF
TGCGCCAGCAGCCAAGAACAGGGGATAAACACCGGGGAGCTGTTTTTT
>few|TRBD1|TRBV9|TRBJ2-1|15
CASNDRQGSYNEQFF
TGTGCCAGCAACGATAGACAGGGGTCCTACAATGAGCAGTTCTTC
>-|TRBD1|TRBV9|TRBJ2-7|16
CASSVARDRAGYEQYF
TGTGCCAGCAGCGTAGCTCGGGACAGGGCCGGGTACGAGCAGTACTTC
>-|-|TRBV13|TRBJ2-3|17
CASSSSLFGRGTDTQYF
TGTGCCAGCAGCTCATCCTTGTTCGGGCGGGGCACAGATACGCAGTATTTT
>few|TRBD1|TRBV4-1|TRBJ1-5|17
CASSQGDRRASYQPQHF
TGCGCCAGCAGCCAGGGGGACAGAAGAGCGTCCTATCAGCCCCAGCATTTT
>-|TRBD1|TRBV15|TRBJ1-4|16
CATSRNSRGKSEKLFF
TGTGCCACCAGCAGAAACTCCAGGGGGAAGAGTGAAAAACTGTTTTTT
>few|-|TRBV28|TRBJ1-6|15
CASSRRGAGNSPLHF
TGTGCCAGCAGTCGACGAGGGGCTGGAAATTCACCCCTCCACTTT
>-|TRBD1|TRBV5-6|TRBJ1-5|14
CASTLGQGDQPQHF
TGTGCCAGTACCCTGGGGCAGGGGGATCAGCCCCAGCATTTT